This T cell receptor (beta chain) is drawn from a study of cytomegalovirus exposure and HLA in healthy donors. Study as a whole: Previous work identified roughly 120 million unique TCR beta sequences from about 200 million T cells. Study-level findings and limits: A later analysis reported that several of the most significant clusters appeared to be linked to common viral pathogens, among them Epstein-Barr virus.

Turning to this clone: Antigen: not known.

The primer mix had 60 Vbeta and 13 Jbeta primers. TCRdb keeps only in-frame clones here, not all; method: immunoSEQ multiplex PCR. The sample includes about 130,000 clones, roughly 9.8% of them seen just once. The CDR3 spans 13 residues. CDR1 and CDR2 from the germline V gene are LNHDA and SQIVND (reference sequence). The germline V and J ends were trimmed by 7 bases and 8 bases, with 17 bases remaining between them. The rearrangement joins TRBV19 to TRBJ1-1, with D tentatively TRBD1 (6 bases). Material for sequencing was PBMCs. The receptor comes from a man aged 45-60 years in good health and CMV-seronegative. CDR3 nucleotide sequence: TGTGCCAGTACCTCCGGCTCAGGGGAAGAAGCTTTCTTT. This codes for CASTSGSGEEAFF.